The 24 T cell receptor beta chains listed next were all sequenced from one sample in a study of cytomegalovirus exposure and HLA in healthy donors. Researchers ran the PCR with 60 Vbeta and 13 Jbeta primers. Repertoires were generated with immunoSEQ multiplex PCR, while TCRdb's copy carries only in-frame clones and drops some. The data show 130,000 to 150,000 clones, 75% to 90% seen once. Sequences were obtained from PBMCs. These receptors were collected from a man aged 40-50 years in good health and CMV-seronegative.

V gene TRBV9 combines with J gene TRBJ1-6; 10 bases are a match to TRBD1. The ends lost 4 bases at V and 14 bases at J; junction bases unmatched: 12. The CDR3 is made up of 15 amino acids. Per germline, CDR1 SGDLS and CDR2 YYNGEE. The CDR3 region is CASSTTGQGSSALHF. For the CDR3, the DNA is TGTGCCAGCAGCACAACGGGACAGGGGAGTTCGGCCCTCCACTTT.

This clone has a handful of counts. The chain has TRBV5-1 and TRBJ2-7; D is unresolved. Trimming shortened V by 4 bases and J by 5 bases, and 7 bases separated the two germline ends. CDR1 SGHRS and CDR2 YFSETQ come from the germline V gene. The CDR3 loop spans 11 amino acids. The CDR3 protein is CASSDLDEQYF. The DNA of the CDR3 is TGCGCCAGCAGCGATCTAGACGAGCAGTACTTC.

This clone was seen just once. In DNA form, the CDR3 reads TGTGCCAGTAGTATAGATGTAGGGGGATACAGTGCCTCGGGGGCTTTCTTT. This sequence encodes CASSIDVGGYSASGAFF. The chain recombines TRBV19 with TRBJ1-1; D might be TRBD1 (6 bases). The CDR3 extends over 17 amino acids. Per germline, CDR1 LNHDA and CDR2 SQIVND (reference sequence). V lost 0 bases, J lost 11 bases, and 25 bases lay in between.

The CDR3 coding sequence is TGTGCCAGCAGTCAACCCGGGACAGGGAACTATGGCTACACCTTC. Amino acids: CASSQPGTGNYGYTF. This chain joins TRBV27 and TRBJ1-2; 9 nucleotides agree with TRBD1. Germline CDR1 reads MNHEY; CDR2 reads SMNVEV (reference sequence). The length of the CDR3 is 15 residues. V shed 5 bases and J 2 bases; nucleotides not matched to a gene: 6.

This sequence joins TRBV5-1 and TRBJ1-1; maybe TRBD1 (5 bases). Germline V gene sequence: CDR1 SGHRS, CDR2 YFSETQ. This CDR3 is 16 amino acids long. Trimming removed 4 bases at V and 1 base at J, with 17 bases between. The CDR3 reads CASSPKGPPTNTEAFF. The DNA of the CDR3 is TGCGCCAGCAGCCCCAAGGGGCCACCCACGAACACTGAAGCTTTCTTT. Full variable domain (remainder filled in from reference TRBV5-1 and TRBJ1-1): KAGVTQTPRYLIKTRGQQVTLSCSPISGHRSVSWYQQTPGQGLQFLFEYFSETQRNKGNFPGRFSGRQFSNSRSEMNVSTLELGDSALYLCASSPKGPPTNTEAFFGQGTRLTVV.

This clone has a handful of counts. The CDR3 reads CASRGTGAGELFF. In nucleotides, the CDR3 is TGTGCCAGCAGGGGGACAGGGGCCGGGGAGCTGTTTTTT. This chain uses TRBV7-2 with TRBJ2-2, with 10 bases lining up with TRBD1. The CDR3 is made up of 13 amino acids. Unmatched junction bases numbered 1, after V lost 6 bases and J lost 6 bases. Germline V gives CDR1 SGHTA, CDR2 FQGNSA.

The V call is TRBV4-1, the J call TRBJ1-4, with a tentative D call TRBD1 (6 bases). V gave up 1 base and J gave up 0 bases, with 12 bases separating them. Germline assignment: CDR1 MGHRA and CDR2 YSYEKL. CDR3 length equals 17 residues. CDR3 bases: TGCGCCAGCAGCCAAGTAGCAGGGGCATCAACTAATGAAAAACTGTTTTTT. Residues: CASSQVAGASTNEKLFF.

The chain recombines TRBV5-6 with TRBJ2-3; D perhaps matches TRBD2 (6 bases). Looked up from germline, CDR1 is SGHDT and CDR2 is YYEEEE. V was pared by 0 bases and J by 5 bases, with 13 bases between. The CDR3 loop spans 15 amino acids. The CDR3 protein is CASSLELPGLDTQYF. In DNA form, the CDR3 reads TGTGCCAGCAGCTTGGAGTTACCGGGACTAGATACGCAGTATTTT.

V usage is TRBV30 and J usage is TRBJ2-7, with a tentative D call TRBD2 (5 bases). The germline V gene has CDR1 GTSNPN and CDR2 SVGIG (reference sequence). The V end lost 6 bases, the J end lost 3 bases, and 9 bases lay between the germline ends. This CDR3 contains 11 residues. The CDR3 DNA reads TGTGCCTGCCGGGGAGTCTACGAGCAGTACTTC. It specifies CACRGVYEQYF. Drawing the rest from reference TRBV30 and TRBJ2-7, the complete variable domain is SQTIHQWPATLVQPVGSPLSLECTVEGTSNPNLYWYRQAAGRGLQLLFYSVGIGQISSEVPQNLSASRPQDRQFILSSKKLLLSDSGFYLCACRGVYEQYFGPGTRLTVT.

This clone appeared a single time. This chain joins TRBV19 and TRBJ2-7, with 9 bases matching TRBD1. The V segment lost 4 bases and the J segment 1 base; nucleotides outside the gene matches: 5. Per germline, CDR1 LNHDA and CDR2 SQIVND (reference sequence). This CDR3 has 15 residues. The CDR3 DNA sequence: TGTGCCAGTAGTACCCGGACAGGGGAATCCTACGAGCAGTACTTC. Protein: CASSTRTGESYEQYF.

This chain uses TRBV29-1 with TRBJ2-7; possibly TRBD1 for D (5 bases). CDR1 and CDR2 (germline): SQVTM, ANQGSEA. Trimming removed 3 bases from V and 5 bases from J, with 8 bases in between. This CDR3 is 11 amino acids long. CDR3 loop: CSVEARDEQYF. CDR3 bases: TGCAGCGTTGAGGCCAGGGACGAGCAGTACTTC.

J is TRBJ1-2 and V is TRBV4-1; 7 bases match TRBD1. J lost 5 bases, V lost 0 bases, and 18 bases had no gene match. The CDR3 has 19 amino acids. The germline gives CDR1 MGHRA, CDR2 YSYEKL. The CDR3 DNA reads TGCGCCAGCAGCCAAGAAGGGGGCCAGGGGCAGGGGAAGGTATATGGCTACACCTTC. Translation: CASSQEGGQGQGKVYGYTF.

This clone was seen just once. The chain recombines TRBV28 with TRBJ1-1, with D hard to call. V dropped 3 bases and J dropped 4 bases, with 9 bases sitting between them. CDR1 and CDR2 from the germline V gene are MDHEN and SYDVKM. CDR3 size: 13 residues. The CDR3 here is CASSLKAVTEAFF. CDR3 in DNA: TGTGCCAGCAGTTTGAAGGCGGTCACTGAAGCTTTCTTT.

This clone was seen once. CDR3 amino acids: CASSPWGGEYNEQFF. Written as DNA, the CDR3 is TGTGCCAGCAGCCCTTGGGGCGGGGAGTACAATGAGCAGTTCTTC. The chain employs TRBV9 and TRBJ2-1; TRBD2 is a possible D gene (6 bases). Germline V CDR1 and CDR2: SGDLS, YYNGEE. Deletions cut 4 bases from V and 4 bases from J, with 15 bases between. The CDR3 is 15 residues long.

The chain joins TRBV6-6 to TRBJ2-2; TRBD1 agrees at 7 bases. Germline CDR1 MNHNY, CDR2 SVGAGI (reference sequence). CDR3 length: 14 amino acids. Trimming at V came to 7 bases and at J to 0 bases, leaving 2 bases not matched to a gene. In nucleotides, the CDR3 is TGTGCCAGCATTGGGACAGCGAACACCGGGGAGCTGTTTTTT. Protein sequence: CASIGTANTGELFF.

This clone was recorded only once. The chain has TRBV7-9 and TRBJ2-7, with 7 bases that match TRBD1. This CDR3 has 14 residues. Germline trimming cut 5 bases from V and 6 bases from J; bases unmatched to any gene: 10. Germline assignment: CDR1 SEHNR and CDR2 FQNEAQ (reference sequence). The CDR3: CASSPWQGVIEQYF. DNA for the CDR3: TGTGCCAGCAGCCCATGGCAGGGGGTGATCGAGCAGTACTTC.

This sequence joins TRBV28 and TRBJ1-5, with D tentatively TRBD1 (6 bases). V lost 6 bases and J lost 6, with 15 bases in between. This CDR3 comprises 14 residues. The V gene's germline CDR1 is MDHEN and CDR2 SYDVKM. The CDR3 loop is CASRAGVGAQPQHF. The CDR3 nucleotides are TGTGCCAGCAGAGCAGGGGTGGGGGCTCAGCCCCAGCATTTT. The whole variable domain, filled in from reference TRBV28 and TRBJ1-5, reads DVKVTQSSRYLVKRTGEKVFLECVQDMDHENMFWYRQDPGLGLRLIYFSYDVKMKEKGDIPEGYSVSREKKERFSLILESASTNQTSMYLCASRAGVGAQPQHFGDGTRLSIL.

The chain uses TRBV11-2 and TRBJ2-7; 7 bases fit TRBD1. Germline CDR1 reads SGHAT; CDR2 reads FQNNGV. The J segment lost 1 base and the V segment lost 1 base, leaving 7 bases of the junction unmatched. CDR3 length: 16 residues. CDR3 sequence (DNA): TGTGCCAGCAGCTTAGCGGGACAGATGTTTTCCTACGAGCAGTACTTC. As protein: CASSLAGQMFSYEQYF.

The V call is TRBV7-9, the J call TRBJ2-3, with 8 bases identical to TRBD2. V gave up 2 bases and J gave up 1 base; unmatched junction bases: 8. Germline V gene sequence: CDR1 SEHNR, CDR2 FQNEAQ (reference sequence). This CDR3 has 17 residues. The CDR3 bases are TGTGCCAGCAGCTTAAAGGTAGCGGGGTTCGGCACAGATACGCAGTATTTT. Translating it yields CASSLKVAGFGTDTQYF.

This chain links TRBV5-6 with TRBJ1-2; D ambiguous. The CDR3 loop spans 14 amino acids. Germline CDR1 and CDR2: SGHDT and YYEEEE. V gave up 1 base and J gave up 4 bases, with 11 bases separating them. CDR3 region: CASSLLELSYGYTF. The CDR3 region has the DNA TGTGCCAGCAGCTTGTTGGAGCTTAGCTATGGCTACACCTTC.

This chain links TRBV29-1 with TRBJ2-7, with D uncertain. V shed 6 bases and J shed 2 bases, with 17 bases lying between them. Germline CDR1 and CDR2: SQVTM and ANQGSEA. This CDR3 has 14 amino acids. DNA of the CDR3: TGCAGCGTCCTCGGCAGGTGGGTAACCTACGAGCAGTACTTC. The encoded protein is CSVLGRWVTYEQYF.

This chain links TRBV7-9 with TRBJ2-7; D perhaps matches TRBD2 (6 bases). CDR3 length: 13 residues. CDR1 and CDR2 (germline): SEHNR, FQNEAQ (reference sequence). The germline V and J ends were trimmed by 5 bases and 4 bases, with 12 bases remaining between them. CDR3 region: CASSKTREYEQYF. CDR3 DNA sequence: TGTGCCAGCAGCAAGACTAGAGAATACGAGCAGTACTTC.

The chain combines TRBV27 with TRBJ2-5; D is perhaps TRBD1 (6 bases). The J call may be incorrect, as the DNA end agrees better with TRBJ2-7. The CDR3 is 13 residues long. Germline-derived CDR1 and CDR2 are MNHEY and SMNVEV (reference sequence). CDR3 sequence (DNA): TGTGCCAGCAGTCGCCAGGGGACCTACGAGCAGTACTTC. It is translated as CASSRQGTYEQYF.

The V call is TRBV27, the J call TRBJ2-7, with TRBD1 matching 8 bases. Germline assignment: CDR1 MNHEY and CDR2 SMNVEV (reference sequence). The CDR3 is 16 amino acids. With 5 bases clipped from V and 1 base from J, the junction kept 10 bases outside the gene matches. CDR3 DNA: TGTGCCAGCAGTACCCTTCGACAGGGGATTTCCTACGAGCAGTACTTC. Residues: CASSTLRQGISYEQYF.